The clone carrying this T cell receptor beta chain was seen just once. These data originate in a study of blood T cell repertoires in COVID-19. At the level of the study: Nucleic acid was either cDNA or gDNA, and it came from T cells, B-cell-depleted T cells, or PBMCs.

As handled by the study authors: Reference gene primer amplification in the assay estimated nucleated cell counts. TCRdb's table, derived via immunoSEQ multiplex PCR, lists solely in-frame clones and lacks some. The DNA was the basis for D and trimming; V, J and clone size are from that table. Found here are about 110,000 clones, 80% of them singletons; the top ten hold more than 4%. Trimming pared 4 bases from V and 0 bases from J, leaving 12 bases between. In germline, CDR1 is SQVTM, CDR2 ANQGSEA. This CDR3 contains 14 residues. This TCR was recovered from a human donor in a cohort sampled during active or convalescent COVID-19. The material sequenced was peripheral blood. The V call is TRBV29-1, the J call TRBJ1-1; perhaps TRBD1 as D (6 bases). The CDR3 region has the DNA TGCAGCGTTGCTGGACAGAGAATGAACACTGAAGCTTTCTTT. Translated: CSVAGQRMNTEAFF. Combining the CDR3 with reference TRBV29-1 and TRBJ1-1 gives the whole variable domain SAVISQKPSRDICQRGTSLTIQCQVDSQVTMMFWYRQQPGQSLTLIATANQGSEATYESGFVIDKFPISRPNLTFSTLTVSNMSPEDSSIYLCSVAGQRMNTEAFFGQGTRLTVV.